The 28 T cell receptor beta chains in this list originate from one sample, sequenced in a study of beta chain features in type 1 diabetes. Points from the study as a whole: TCRB CDR3s from Type 1 diabetes patients were moderately but significantly shorter in all four CD4+ subsets.

Sequenced material consisted of expressed TCRB transcripts (all of the isolated RNA was reverse transcribed). Here immunoSEQ multiplex PCR was the method, and the copy in TCRdb shows in-frame clones only, minus some. The table has 200,000 to 250,000 clones, roughly 16% seen once. No antigen is known for these receptors. Sequencing used naive CD4+ T cells from blood. The receptors were gathered from a man aged 25-45 years with type 1 diabetes.

A note on this clone: The CDR3 carries no conserved terminal phenylalanine or tryptophan, so it likely arises from a read error. The DNA is omitted, as the CDR3 cannot be located on it reliably, and the CDR3 follows TCRdb's listing. The chain is built from TRBV25-1 and TRBJ2-7. The CDR3 has 11 residues if both end residues are counted. The germline V gene has CDR1 MGHDK and CDR2 SYGVNS. The CDR3: CASSVGLQGWL.

The table lists this clone with a few counts. This rearrangement joins TRBV30 to TRBJ1-5; no clear D gene. This CDR3 comprises 14 residues. Germline V gene lookup returns CDR1 GTSNPN and CDR2 SVGIG (reference sequence). V lost 1 base, J lost 2 bases, and 9 bases lay in between. The CDR3 loop is CAWSDLSRNQPQHF. The DNA of the CDR3 is TGTGCCTGGAGTGACCTCAGTCGCAATCAGCCCCAGCATTTT.

This clone was seen a handful of times. CDR3 nucleotide sequence: TGTGCCAGCAGCCCGGTAGCGGGAGGGCCGTTATCCTACGAGCAGTACTTC. Its translation: CASSPVAGGPLSYEQYF. This chain uses TRBV4-2 with TRBJ2-7, with 11 bases aligning to TRBD2. Germline assignment: CDR1 LGHNA and CDR2 YNFKEQ. This CDR3 has 17 residues. V trimming: 4 bases; J trimming: 1 base; junction bases outside the gene matches: 9.

This clone was seen a single time. The gene calls are TRBV6-6 and TRBJ2-5, with TRBD2 matching 10 bases. The CDR3 spans 15 residues. Per the germline V gene, CDR1 is MNHNY and CDR2 is SVGAGI (reference sequence). Trimming removed 6 bases from V and 4 bases from J; junction bases left unmatched: 8. The CDR3 reads CASRTSSGRRETQYF. CDR3 in DNA: TGTGCCAGCAGAACCTCTAGCGGGAGACGAGAGACCCAGTACTTC.

The rearrangement uses TRBV4-1 and TRBJ2-2; D not certain. V was pared by 5 bases and J by 0 bases, with 10 bases between. The germline CDR1 and CDR2 sequences are MGHRA and YSYEKL. The CDR3 loop spans 15 amino acids. The CDR3 region is CASSLGPANTGELFF. The CDR3 nucleotides are TGCGCCAGCAGCTTAGGGCCGGCGAACACCGGGGAGCTGTTTTTT.

This clone occurred once. The rearrangement links TRBV20-1 to TRBJ2-7; D possibly corresponds to TRBD1 (5 bases). Germline V lookup: CDR1 DFQATT, CDR2 SNEGSKA (reference sequence). Trimming took 5 bases from V and 6 from J, leaving 11 bases between them. There are 11 residues in the CDR3. The CDR3 sequence: CSAHQGGEQYF. The CDR3 bases are TGCAGTGCTCATCAGGGTGGCGAGCAGTACTTC.

CDR3 in amino acids: CAWTSPGQGTYEQYF. The CDR3 bases are TGTGCCTGGACTTCTCCGGGACAGGGAACCTACGAGCAGTACTTC. The chain employs TRBV30 and TRBJ2-7, with 9 bases identical to TRBD1. This CDR3 spans 15 amino acids. With 4 bases clipped from V and 2 bases from J, the junction kept 9 bases outside the gene matches. Germline CDR1 is GTSNPN and CDR2 is SVGIG (reference sequence).

The chain combines TRBV15 with TRBJ2-3, with a possible D match to TRBD2 (5 bases). The V and J ends lost 7 bases and 2 bases respectively, with 10 bases between them. The germline V gene has CDR1 LNHNV and CDR2 YYDKDF (reference sequence). The CDR3 has 13 residues. CDR3 sequence: CATKAGVTDTQYF. The DNA of the CDR3 is TGTGCCACCAAGGCCGGGGTCACAGATACGCAGTATTTT.

This clone was picked up a small number of times. This chain joins TRBV5-1 and TRBJ2-3; 10 bases are a match to TRBD1. CDR3 length equals 15 residues. V shed 0 bases, J shed 7 bases, and the junction held 5 bases outside the gene matches. CDR1 is SGHRS, CDR2 YFSETQ, per germline. CDR3 nucleotide sequence: TGCGCCAGCAGCTTGGATGGGACAGGGGTAAATACGCAGTATTTT. It translates to CASSLDGTGVNTQYF.

This clone was observed a few times. The rearrangement links TRBV29-1 to TRBJ2-7; 8 bases are a match to TRBD1. CDR1 and CDR2 (germline): SQVTM, ANQGSEA. This CDR3 spans 13 amino acids. CDR3 bases: TGCAGATACACGACAGGGGTTCTCTACGAGCAGTACTTC. Amino acids: CRYTTGVLYEQYF.

The rearrangement joins TRBV29-1 to TRBJ2-1; D is tentatively TRBD1 or TRBD2 (5 bases each). Germline V CDR1 and CDR2: SQVTM, ANQGSEA. The CDR3 is made up of 12 amino acids. Trimming took off 8 bases at V and 5 bases at J, with 13 bases between the two ends. The CDR3 coding sequence is TGCAGCTCCAGGGCCGGGGACAATGAGCAGTTCTTC. Residues: CSSRAGDNEQFF.

The rearrangement uses TRBV7-8 and TRBJ2-7; D unresolved. Between the trimmed V and J ends, which lost 5 bases and 6 bases, there was a span of 14 bases. The CDR3 is 13 amino acids. Germline CDR1 and CDR2: SGHVS and FQNEAQ. The CDR3 nucleotides are TGTGCCAGCAGCCTACAGACTCTCGCCGAGCAGTACTTC. Protein product: CASSLQTLAEQYF.

This chain links TRBV5-1 with TRBJ2-1, with D perhaps TRBD1 or TRBD2 (5 bases each). CDR3 size: 12 residues. Looked up from germline, CDR1 is SGHRS and CDR2 is YFSETQ. Trimming cost V 6 bases and J 6 bases, with 10 bases left between them. The CDR3 loop reads CASNRDPNEQFF. In DNA, the CDR3 is TGCGCCAGCAACCGGGACCCCAATGAGCAGTTCTTC.

This chain uses TRBV29-1 with TRBJ1-3; D not certain. V was cut by 8 bases and J by 0 bases, with 5 bases left in between. The germline gives CDR1 SQVTM, CDR2 ANQGSEA. The CDR3 extends over 11 amino acids. In nucleotides, the CDR3 is TGCAGCTCATACTCTGGAAACACCATATATTTT. The encoded protein is CSSYSGNTIYF.

This chain connects TRBV5-1 to TRBJ2-5, with 12 bases aligning to TRBD2. CDR1 and CDR2 from the germline V gene are SGHRS and YFSETQ. CDR3 length equals 14 residues. Germline trimming cut 5 bases from V and 4 bases from J; bases unmatched to any gene: 3. The CDR3 region is CASREGLAGETQYF. CDR3 in DNA: TGCGCCAGCAGGGAGGGACTAGCGGGAGAGACCCAGTACTTC.

The gene calls are TRBV10-3 and TRBJ2-3, with 9 bases lining up with TRBD1. CDR1 and CDR2 from the germline V gene are ENHRY and SYGVKD. The CDR3 spans 15 residues. The V segment lost 2 bases and the J segment 1 base; nucleotides outside the gene matches: 1. This chain's CDR3 is CAISEGQGRTDTQYF. DNA for the CDR3: TGTGCCATCAGTGAGGGACAGGGGCGCACAGATACGCAGTATTTT.

This clone was detected only a few times. V and J are TRBV5-1 and TRBJ2-1, with 7 bases matching TRBD2. The CDR3 sequence is 15 residues long. Germline V lookup: CDR1 SGHRS, CDR2 YFSETQ. Trimming cost V 6 bases and J 1 base; bases outside gene matches: 7. CDR3 sequence: CASTQLAVSYNEQFF. In DNA, the CDR3 is TGCGCCAGCACCCAGCTAGCGGTTTCCTACAATGAGCAGTTCTTC.

A few counts support this clone. The chain carries TRBV7-9 and TRBJ2-7, with D perhaps TRBD1 (5 bases). The germline CDR1 and CDR2 sequences are SEHNR and FQNEAQ (reference sequence). CDR3 length: 14 residues. The V end was cut by 2 bases, the J end by 6 bases, with 14 bases between. The CDR3 sequence: CASSLRPGIGEQYF. CDR3 in DNA: TGTGCCAGCAGCTTAAGACCAGGGATAGGCGAGCAGTACTTC.

The chain employs TRBV9 and TRBJ2-1, with D hard to call. CDR1 and CDR2 (germline): SGDLS, YYNGEE. The CDR3 runs 14 residues. V lost 4 bases and J lost 5, with 13 bases in between. CDR3 nucleotide sequence: TGTGCCAGCAGCCTTTCACCCGGTAACAATGAGCAGTTCTTC. Its translation is CASSLSPGNNEQFF.

This clone has a handful of counts. The V call is TRBV29-1, the J call TRBJ2-5; perhaps TRBD1 as D (5 bases). The CDR3 length is 13 residues. Germline assignment: CDR1 SQVTM and CDR2 ANQGSEA. V was cut by 6 bases and J by 4 bases, with 15 bases left in between. The CDR3 region is CSVEETRGETQYF. The CDR3 bases are TGCAGCGTCGAGGAGACAAGGGGAGAGACCCAGTACTTC.

A few counts support this clone. The chain uses TRBV2 and TRBJ2-1, with TRBD1 identical over 8 bases. With 6 bases clipped from V and 8 bases from J, the junction kept 6 bases outside the gene matches. The CDR3 is made up of 13 amino acids. Germline V CDR1 and CDR2: SNHLY, FYNNEI. The CDR3 region has the DNA TGTGCCAGCAGGGAGACAGGGGTGGATGAGCAGTTCTTC. Residues: CASRETGVDEQFF.

This chain joins TRBV7-9 and TRBJ2-7, with 7 positions matching TRBD1. The germline CDR1 and CDR2 sequences are SEHNR and FQNEAQ (reference sequence). Trimming at V came to 4 bases and at J to 4 bases, leaving 10 bases not matched to a gene. CDR3 length: 15 amino acids. The CDR3 nucleotides are TGTGCCAGCAGCTCGTCACAGGGGTTACAGTACGAGCAGTACTTC. Its translation: CASSSSQGLQYEQYF.

This clone was seen a few times. The chain links TRBV6-1 to TRBJ2-5; the D gene could be TRBD1 or TRBD2 (5 bases each). Trimming stripped 7 bases from V and 2 bases from J, with 11 bases between. The CDR3 runs to 13 residues. Germline loops: CDR1 MNHNS, CDR2 SASEGT. The CDR3 nucleotides are TGTGCCAGCACGGGGACCGAACAAGAGACCCAGTACTTC. The encoded protein is CASTGTEQETQYF.

Only a few counts were recorded for this clone. The chain employs TRBV4-1 and TRBJ1-1, with 9 bases that match TRBD1. Germline V gene sequence: CDR1 MGHRA, CDR2 YSYEKL. V shed 3 bases, J shed 3 bases, and the junction held 5 bases outside the gene matches. CDR3 length: 15 amino acids. The CDR3 is CASSHTGTGHTEAFF. In nucleotides, the CDR3 is TGCGCCAGCAGCCATACCGGGACAGGGCACACTGAAGCTTTCTTT.

Only a few counts were recorded for this clone. The V gene is TRBV7-2, the J gene TRBJ2-3; 9 positions agree with TRBD2. CDR1 and CDR2 (germline): SGHTA, FQGNSA. V shed 4 bases and J 5 bases; nucleotides not matched to a gene: 4. CDR3 length: 14 amino acids. The CDR3 bases are TGTGCCAGCAGCTCCGGACTAGCGATAGATACGCAGTATTTT. Protein product: CASSSGLAIDTQYF.

This clone was recorded once. The chain couples TRBV27 to TRBJ2-1, with TRBD2 matching over 10 bases. The germline CDR1 and CDR2 sequences are MNHEY and SMNVEV (reference sequence). Trimming at V came to 0 bases and at J to 12 bases, leaving 14 bases not matched to a gene. The CDR3 covers 17 residues. In DNA form, the CDR3 reads TGTGCCAGCAGTTTATCGCAAGGGCTAGCGGGAGAAGTCGGGCAGTTCTTC. It translates to CASSLSQGLAGEVGQFF.

This chain joins TRBV29-1 and TRBJ1-2; D not resolved. This CDR3 is 14 amino acids long. Trimming removed 4 bases at V and 2 bases at J, with 14 bases between. CDR1 and CDR2 (germline): SQVTM, ANQGSEA. The CDR3 DNA follows: TGCAGCGTTGCGGATATCTCCGGGAACTATGGCTACACCTTC. It is translated as CSVADISGNYGYTF.

V gene TRBV27 combines with J gene TRBJ2-1, with a weak D call TRBD1 (6 bases). The length of the CDR3 is 15 residues. Looked up from germline, CDR1 is MNHEY and CDR2 is SMNVEV (reference sequence). V was trimmed by 3 bases and J by 7 bases, leaving 16 bases between them. The CDR3 coding sequence is TGTGCCAGCAGTTTGATCAACAGGGTAATAAATGAGCAGTTCTTC. This sequence encodes CASSLINRVINEQFF.